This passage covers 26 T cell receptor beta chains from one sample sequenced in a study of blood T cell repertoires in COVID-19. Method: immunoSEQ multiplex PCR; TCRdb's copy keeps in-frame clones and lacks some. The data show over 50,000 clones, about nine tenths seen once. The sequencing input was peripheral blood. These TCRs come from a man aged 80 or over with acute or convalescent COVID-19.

The CDR3 coding sequence is TGTGCCAGCAGTAGAGGGTCTGGTGGGAGAGGATACGAGCAGTACTTC. This gives the protein CASSRGSGGRGYEQYF. V gene TRBV27 combines with J gene TRBJ2-7; D is perhaps TRBD2 (5 bases). Germline V gives CDR1 MNHEY, CDR2 SMNVEV (reference sequence). Trimming shortened V by 5 bases and J by 4 bases, and 21 bases separated the two germline ends. The CDR3 contains 16 residues.

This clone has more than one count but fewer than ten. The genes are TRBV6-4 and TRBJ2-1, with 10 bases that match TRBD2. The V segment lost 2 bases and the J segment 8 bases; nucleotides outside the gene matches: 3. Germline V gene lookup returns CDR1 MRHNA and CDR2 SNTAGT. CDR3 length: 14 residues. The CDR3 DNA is TGTGCCAGCAGTGACACTAGCGGGGTGGATGAGCAGTTCTTC. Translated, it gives CASSDTSGVDEQFF.

CDR3 amino acids: CASSLRQGATEQFF. The CDR3 nucleotides are TGTGCCAGCAGCTTACGCCAGGGGGCCACTGAGCAGTTCTTC. The chain is built from TRBV7-2 and TRBJ2-1; 8 nucleotides line up with TRBD1. The junction had 6 bases not matched to a gene; V was cut back by 2 bases and J by 9 bases. Looked up from germline, CDR1 is SGHTA and CDR2 is FQGNSA. The CDR3 extends over 14 amino acids.

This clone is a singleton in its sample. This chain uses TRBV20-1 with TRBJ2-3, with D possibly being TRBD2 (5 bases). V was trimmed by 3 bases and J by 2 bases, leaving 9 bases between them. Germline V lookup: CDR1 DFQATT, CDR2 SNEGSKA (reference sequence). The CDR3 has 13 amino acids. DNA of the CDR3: TGCAGTGCTAGTCGAGGGCTCACAGATACGCAGTATTTT. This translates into CSASRGLTDTQYF.

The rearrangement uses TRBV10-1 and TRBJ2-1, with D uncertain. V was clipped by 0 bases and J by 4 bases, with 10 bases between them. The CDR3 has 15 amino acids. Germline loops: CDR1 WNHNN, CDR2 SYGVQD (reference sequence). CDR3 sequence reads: CASSESKTQYNEQFF. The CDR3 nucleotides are TGCGCCAGCAGTGAGTCAAAAACACAGTACAATGAGCAGTTCTTC.

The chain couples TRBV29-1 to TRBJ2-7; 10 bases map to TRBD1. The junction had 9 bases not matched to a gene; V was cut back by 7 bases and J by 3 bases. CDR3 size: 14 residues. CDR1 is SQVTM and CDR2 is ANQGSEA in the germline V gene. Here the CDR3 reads CSASDRGRNYEQYF. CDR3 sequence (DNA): TGCAGCGCCTCAGACAGGGGGCGAAACTACGAGCAGTACTTC.

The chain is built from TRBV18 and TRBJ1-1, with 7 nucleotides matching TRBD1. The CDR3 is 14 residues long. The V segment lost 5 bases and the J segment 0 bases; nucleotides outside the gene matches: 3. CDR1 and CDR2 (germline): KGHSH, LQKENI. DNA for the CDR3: TGTGCCAGCTCATCGGGACAGCTGAACACTGAAGCTTTCTTT. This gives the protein CASSSGQLNTEAFF.

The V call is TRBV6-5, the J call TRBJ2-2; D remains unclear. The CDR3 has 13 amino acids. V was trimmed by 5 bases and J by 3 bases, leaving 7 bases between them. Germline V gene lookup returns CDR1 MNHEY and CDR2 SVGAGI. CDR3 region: CASSQLDTGELFF. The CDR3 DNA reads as TGTGCCAGCAGTCAACTTGACACCGGGGAGCTGTTTTTT.

The CDR3 DNA is TGTGCCAGCAGCGGGGACAGCTCCTACAATGAGCAGTTCTTC. It is translated as CASSGDSSYNEQFF. The chain carries TRBV5-8 and TRBJ2-1; 7 bases match TRBD1. Per the germline V gene, CDR1 is SGHTS and CDR2 is YDEGEE. V was clipped by 4 bases and J by 0 bases; unmatched bases: 1. CDR3 length equals 14 residues. The entire variable domain, with the rest obtained from reference TRBV5-8 and TRBJ2-1, is as follows: EAGVTQSPTHLIKTRGQQATLRCSPISGHTSVYWYQQALGLGLQFLLWYDEGEERNRGNFPPRFSGRQFPNYSSELNVNALELEDSALYLCASSGDSSYNEQFFGPGTRLTVL.

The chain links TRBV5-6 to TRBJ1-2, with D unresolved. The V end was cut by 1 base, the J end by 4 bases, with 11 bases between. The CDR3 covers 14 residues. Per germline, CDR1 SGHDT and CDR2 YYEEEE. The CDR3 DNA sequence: TGTGCCAGCAGCTTGCGGAAAGCGGGCTATGGCTACACCTTC. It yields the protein CASSLRKAGYGYTF.

In nucleotides, the CDR3 is TGTGCCACCAGCAGGCAGGGACACTCCTATGGCTACACCTTC. Amino acid sequence: CATSRQGHSYGYTF. The chain couples TRBV15 to TRBJ1-2; D may be TRBD1 (6 bases). Germline loops: CDR1 LNHNV, CDR2 YYDKDF (reference sequence). The V end lost 3 bases, the J end lost 4 bases, and 12 bases lay between the germline ends. The CDR3 consists of 14 residues. Full variable domain (remainder filled in from reference TRBV15 and TRBJ1-2): DAMVIQNPRYQVTQFGKPVTLSCSQTLNHNVMYWYQQKSSQAPKLLFHYYDKDFNNEADTPDNFQSRRPNTSFCFLDIRSPGLGDTAMYLCATSRQGHSYGYTFGSGTRLTVV.

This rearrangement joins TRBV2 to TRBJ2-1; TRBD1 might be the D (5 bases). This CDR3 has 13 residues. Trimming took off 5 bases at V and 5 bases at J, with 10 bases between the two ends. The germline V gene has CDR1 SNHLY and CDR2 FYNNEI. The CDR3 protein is CASSSETDNEQFF. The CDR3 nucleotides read TGTGCCAGCAGTTCTGAGACAGACAATGAGCAGTTCTTC. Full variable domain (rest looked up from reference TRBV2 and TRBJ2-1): EPEVTQTPSHQVTQMGQEVILRCVPISNHLYFYWYRQILGQKVEFLVSFYNNEISEKSEIFDDQFSVERPDGSNFTLKIRSTKLEDSAMYFCASSSETDNEQFFGPGTRLTVL.

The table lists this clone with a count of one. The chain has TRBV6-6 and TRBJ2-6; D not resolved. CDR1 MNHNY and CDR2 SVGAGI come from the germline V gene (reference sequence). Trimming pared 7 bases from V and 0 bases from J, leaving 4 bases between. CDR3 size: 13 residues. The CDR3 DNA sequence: TGTGCCAGCACCAACTCTGGGGCCAACGTCCTGACTTTC. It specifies CASTNSGANVLTF.

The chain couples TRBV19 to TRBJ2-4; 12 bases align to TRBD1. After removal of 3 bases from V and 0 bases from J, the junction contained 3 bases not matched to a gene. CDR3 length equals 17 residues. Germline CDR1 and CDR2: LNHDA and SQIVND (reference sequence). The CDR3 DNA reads TGTGCCAGTAGTATCCGGGACAGGGGGCCAGCCAAAAACATTCAGTACTTC. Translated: CASSIRDRGPAKNIQYF.

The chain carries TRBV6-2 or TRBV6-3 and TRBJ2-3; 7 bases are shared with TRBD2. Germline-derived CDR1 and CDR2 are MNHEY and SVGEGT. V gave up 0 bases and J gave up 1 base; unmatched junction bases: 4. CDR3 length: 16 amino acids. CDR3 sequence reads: CASSYSTAGGTDTQYF. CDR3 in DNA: TGTGCCAGCAGTTACTCGACGGCGGGGGGCACAGATACGCAGTATTTT.

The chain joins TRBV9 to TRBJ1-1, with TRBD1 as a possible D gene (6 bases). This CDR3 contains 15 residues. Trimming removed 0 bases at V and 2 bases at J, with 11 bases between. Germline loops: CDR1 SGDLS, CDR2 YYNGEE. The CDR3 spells CASSVVPGVNTEAFF. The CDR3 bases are TGTGCCAGCAGCGTAGTTCCAGGGGTCAACACTGAAGCTTTCTTT.

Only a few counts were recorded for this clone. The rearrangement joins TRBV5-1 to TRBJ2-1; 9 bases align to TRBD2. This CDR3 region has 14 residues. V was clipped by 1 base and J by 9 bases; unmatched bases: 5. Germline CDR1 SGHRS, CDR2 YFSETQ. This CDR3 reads CASSLLAGNAEQFF. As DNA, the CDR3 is TGCGCCAGCAGCTTGCTAGCGGGGAACGCTGAGCAGTTCTTC.

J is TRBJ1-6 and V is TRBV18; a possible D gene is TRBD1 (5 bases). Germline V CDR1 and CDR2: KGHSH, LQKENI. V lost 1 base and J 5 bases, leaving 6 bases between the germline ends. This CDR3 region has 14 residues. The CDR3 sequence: CASSPLQDNSPLHF. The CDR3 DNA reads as TGTGCCAGCTCACCACTACAGGATAATTCACCCCTCCACTTT.

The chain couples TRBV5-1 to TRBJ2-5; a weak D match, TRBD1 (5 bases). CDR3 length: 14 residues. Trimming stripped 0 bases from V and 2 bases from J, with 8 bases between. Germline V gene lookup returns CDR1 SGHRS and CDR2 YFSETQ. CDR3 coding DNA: TGCGCCAGCAGCTTGGAAGGGGTTCAAGAGACCCAGTACTTC. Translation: CASSLEGVQETQYF.

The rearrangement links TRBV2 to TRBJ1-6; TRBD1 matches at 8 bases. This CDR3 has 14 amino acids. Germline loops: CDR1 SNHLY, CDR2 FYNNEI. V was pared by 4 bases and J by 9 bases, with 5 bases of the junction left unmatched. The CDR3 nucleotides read TGTGCCAGCAGTGGGCCAGGGGGCAGTTCACCCCTCCACTTT. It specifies CASSGPGGSSPLHF.

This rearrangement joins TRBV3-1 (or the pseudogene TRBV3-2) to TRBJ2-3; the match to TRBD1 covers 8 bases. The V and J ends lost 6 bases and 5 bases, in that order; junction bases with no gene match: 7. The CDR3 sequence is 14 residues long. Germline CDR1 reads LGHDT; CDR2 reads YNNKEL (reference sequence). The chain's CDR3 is CASRGTGRGDTQYF. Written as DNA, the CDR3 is TGTGCCAGCAGGGGGACAGGCAGAGGAGATACGCAGTATTTT.

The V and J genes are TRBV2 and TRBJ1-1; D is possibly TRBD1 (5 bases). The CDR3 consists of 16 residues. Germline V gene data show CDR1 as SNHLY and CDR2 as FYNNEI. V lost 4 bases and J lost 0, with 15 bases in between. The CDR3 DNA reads TGTGCCAGCAGTGGAAGGAGGGGAGGGTTGAACACTGAAGCTTTCTTT. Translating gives CASSGRRGGLNTEAFF.

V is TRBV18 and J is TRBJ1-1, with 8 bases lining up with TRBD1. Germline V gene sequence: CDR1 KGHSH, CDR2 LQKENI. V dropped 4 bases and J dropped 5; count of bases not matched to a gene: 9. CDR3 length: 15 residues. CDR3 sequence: CASSQKQGVVTEAFF. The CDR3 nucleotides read TGTGCCAGCTCACAGAAACAGGGGGTGGTGACTGAAGCTTTCTTT.

The CDR3 DNA reads TGTGCCAGCAGCGCAACCGACAGGGGGCCATTCCCTTTCTTT. As protein: CASSATDRGPFPFF. This rearrangement joins TRBV9 to TRBJ1-1; the match to TRBD1 covers 10 bases. J lost 12 bases, V lost 3 bases, and 11 bases had no gene match. The germline V gene encodes CDR1 SGDLS and CDR2 YYNGEE. The CDR3 spans 14 residues.

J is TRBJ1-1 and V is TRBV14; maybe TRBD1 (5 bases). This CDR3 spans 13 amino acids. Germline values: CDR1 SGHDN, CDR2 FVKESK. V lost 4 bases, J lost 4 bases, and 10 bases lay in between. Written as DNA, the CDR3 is TGTGCCAGCAGCCCCCAGGGAACCACTGAAGCTTTCTTT. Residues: CASSPQGTTEAFF.

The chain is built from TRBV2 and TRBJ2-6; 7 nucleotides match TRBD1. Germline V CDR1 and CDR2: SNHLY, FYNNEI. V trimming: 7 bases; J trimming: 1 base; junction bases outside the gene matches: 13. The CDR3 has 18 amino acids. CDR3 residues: CASNRDRGAPSGANVLTF. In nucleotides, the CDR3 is TGTGCCAGCAATAGGGACAGAGGGGCCCCTTCTGGGGCCAACGTCCTGACTTTC.